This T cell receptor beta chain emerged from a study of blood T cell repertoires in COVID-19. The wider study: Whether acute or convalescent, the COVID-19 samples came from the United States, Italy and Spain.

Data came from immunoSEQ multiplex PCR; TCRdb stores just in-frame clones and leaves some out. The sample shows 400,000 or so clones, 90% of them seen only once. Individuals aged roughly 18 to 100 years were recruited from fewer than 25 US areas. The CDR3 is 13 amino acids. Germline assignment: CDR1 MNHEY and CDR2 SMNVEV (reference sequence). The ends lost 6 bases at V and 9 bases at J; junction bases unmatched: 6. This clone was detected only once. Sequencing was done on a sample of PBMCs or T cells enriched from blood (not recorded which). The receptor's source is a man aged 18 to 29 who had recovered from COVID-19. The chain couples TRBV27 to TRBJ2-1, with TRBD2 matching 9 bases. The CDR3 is CASRQLAGTEQFF. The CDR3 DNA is TGTGCCAGCAGACAGCTAGCGGGAACTGAGCAGTTCTTC.